The 17 T cell receptor beta chains reported below all come from one sample, sequenced in a study of cytomegalovirus exposure and HLA in healthy donors. Vbeta (60) and Jbeta (13) primers were used in the PCR. Generated by immunoSEQ multiplex PCR, the TCRdb table keeps only in-frame clones and is missing some. The repertoire consists of roughly 190,000 clones, with around 76% occurring once and the leading ten covering just over 2%. The sequenced sample was PBMCs. These receptor sequences come from a woman aged 25 to 39 in good health and CMV-seropositive.

The chain uses TRBV30 and TRBJ2-7, with 11 bases lining up with TRBD1. Germline values: CDR1 GTSNPN, CDR2 SVGIG (reference sequence). The ends lost 3 bases at V and 3 bases at J; junction bases unmatched: 4. The CDR3 runs to 14 residues. CDR3: CAWRVGTGGYEQYF. In DNA, the CDR3 is TGTGCCTGGAGAGTGGGGACAGGGGGCTACGAGCAGTACTTC.

The chain links TRBV7-8 to TRBJ1-5, with TRBD1 matching 9 bases. V was pared by 7 bases and J by 7 bases, with 11 bases of the junction left unmatched. Germline CDR1 reads SGHVS; CDR2 reads FQNEAQ. This CDR3 is built from 15 residues. The CDR3 reads CASTGGQGPEQPQHF. The CDR3 region has the DNA TGTGCCAGCACCGGGGGACAGGGACCAGAACAGCCCCAGCATTTT.

The V and J genes are TRBV7-9 and TRBJ1-6, with D uncertain. The CDR3 totals 14 residues. The germline gives CDR1 SEHNR, CDR2 FQNEAQ (reference sequence). V shed 5 bases and J shed 14 bases, with 19 bases lying between them. CDR3 sequence (DNA): TGTGCCAGCAGCCATGAAACCCTCACACAATCCCTCCACTTT. This encodes CASSHETLTQSLHF.

The chain employs TRBV6-5 and TRBJ1-1; D is undetermined. CDR1 and CDR2 (germline): MNHEY, SVGAGI. Trimming pared 5 bases from V and 0 bases from J, leaving 7 bases between. This CDR3 comprises 13 residues. In nucleotides, the CDR3 is TGTGCCAGCAGTCGACACGTGAACACTGAAGCTTTCTTT. This sequence encodes CASSRHVNTEAFF.

This chain links TRBV11-2 with TRBJ2-7; maybe TRBD2 (5 bases). V was pared by 7 bases and J by 0 bases, with 13 bases between. Germline V CDR1 and CDR2: SGHAT, FQNNGV. The CDR3 is 14 amino acids. The CDR3 DNA follows: TGTGCCAGCAAGGTGGAGGTGAGCTCCTACGAGCAGTACTTC. This codes for CASKVEVSSYEQYF.

With respect to this clone: An end of the junction differs from the germline gene, which may be a read error. The chain recombines TRBV2 with TRBJ2-7; D might be TRBD1 (5 bases). This CDR3 is 12 amino acids long. Germline V gives CDR1 SNHLY, CDR2 FYNNEI. The CDR3, as DNA: TGTGCCAGCCACCCAGGGAACTACGAGCGGTACTTC. Translating it yields CASHPGNYERYF.

This clone has at least ten counts. The chain joins TRBV15 to TRBJ1-1, with D tentatively TRBD1 (5 bases). V was pared by 3 bases and J by 7 bases, with 9 bases between. Germline CDR1 reads LNHNV; CDR2 reads YYDKDF (reference sequence). CDR3 length equals 12 residues. The CDR3, as DNA: TGTGCCACCAGCAGCCTCAGGGATGAAGCTTTCTTT. Translating it yields CATSSLRDEAFF. Filled out from reference TRBV15 and TRBJ1-1, the complete variable domain reads DAMVIQNPRYQVTQFGKPVTLSCSQTLNHNVMYWYQQKSSQAPKLLFHYYDKDFNNEADTPDNFQSRRPNTSFCFLDIRSPGLGDTAMYLCATSSLRDEAFFGQGTRLTVV.

This clone was seen more than once but under ten times. The V gene is TRBV29-1, the J gene TRBJ2-3, with D possibly matching TRBD2 (7 bases). The V and J ends lost 4 bases and 2 bases respectively, with 13 bases between them. The CDR3 contains 14 residues. CDR1 SQVTM and CDR2 ANQGSEA come from the germline V gene. Written as DNA, the CDR3 is TGCAGCGTTGTAGGGGGGGACAACACAGATACGCAGTATTTT. Translating gives CSVVGGDNTDTQYF.

The V call is TRBV6-5, the J call TRBJ1-5; TRBD1 matches 7 bases. V was clipped by 4 bases and J by 3 bases; unmatched bases: 6. Germline assignment: CDR1 MNHEY and CDR2 SVGAGI. This CDR3 spans 15 amino acids. The CDR3 region has the DNA TGTGCCAGCAGTTCCCCGGGACAGAACAATCAGCCCCAGCATTTT. Encoded protein: CASSSPGQNNQPQHF.

The chain links TRBV6-5 to TRBJ2-7; 7 nucleotides line up with TRBD2. CDR3 length: 14 amino acids. The germline CDR1 and CDR2 sequences are MNHEY and SVGAGI. V was pared by 0 bases and J by 3 bases, with 2 bases of the junction left unmatched. The CDR3 spells CASSYSRGDYEQYF. Here the CDR3 DNA reads TGTGCCAGCAGTTACTCTCGGGGGGACTACGAGCAGTACTTC.

The sample holds a few counts of this clone. V is TRBV30 and J is TRBJ1-2; 8 nucleotides align to TRBD1. The CDR3 length is 14 residues. With V trimmed by 3 bases and J by 8 bases, 11 bases remained unmatched. Looked up from germline, CDR1 is GTSNPN and CDR2 is SVGIG (reference sequence). The chain's CDR3 is CAWRAGGLSWGYTF. The CDR3 DNA follows: TGTGCCTGGAGGGCAGGGGGCCTGTCATGGGGCTACACCTTC.

This clone appeared a single time. The chain uses TRBV11-2 and TRBJ2-2, with 7 bases matching TRBD1. The CDR3 is 15 amino acids. In germline, CDR1 is SGHAT, CDR2 FQNNGV. V was clipped by 3 bases and J by 0 bases; unmatched bases: 1. CDR3 residues: CASSFDRANTGELFF. The CDR3 DNA reads TGTGCCAGCAGCTTTGACAGGGCGAACACCGGGGAGCTGTTTTTT.

This clone was detected only once. The CDR3 region has the DNA TGTGCCAACGGGGACAGGCACACTGAAGCTTTCTTT. Amino acids: CANGDRHTEAFF. The chain joins TRBV7-2 to TRBJ1-1, with TRBD1 identical over 8 bases. This CDR3 has 12 amino acids. Germline V gene data show CDR1 as SGHTA and CDR2 as FQGNSA. Trimming took 10 bases from V and 3 from J; bases not matched to a gene: 4. The full variable domain, completed using reference TRBV7-2 and TRBJ1-1, is GAGVSQSPSNKVTEKGKDVELRCDPISGHTALYWYRQSLGQGLEFLIYFQGNSAPDKSGLPSDRFSAERTGGSVSTLTIQRTQQEDSAVYLCANGDRHTEAFFGQGTRLTVV.

The V and J genes are TRBV18 and TRBJ2-1, with 7 bases identical to TRBD1. V trimming: 3 bases; J trimming: 6 bases; junction bases outside the gene matches: 5. This CDR3 spans 14 amino acids. Germline CDR1 KGHSH, CDR2 LQKENI. The CDR3 DNA reads as TGTGCCAGCTCACCTAGAAGGGACAGCAATGAGCAGTTCTTC. Its translation is CASSPRRDSNEQFF.

CDR3 bases: TGTGCCAGCAGCCCCTTTTTGGAGCAGTACTTC. Protein sequence: CASSPFLEQYF. J is TRBJ2-7 and V is TRBV5-8; D gene unclear. Germline CDR1 reads SGHTS; CDR2 reads YDEGEE. The CDR3 has 11 residues. Trimming cost V 4 bases and J 7 bases, with 9 bases left between them.

The rearrangement links TRBV9 to TRBJ2-7; maybe TRBD1 (8 bases). V was shortened by 3 bases and J by 2 bases, with 21 bases between the two germline ends. Germline V gene lookup returns CDR1 SGDLS and CDR2 YYNGEE. The CDR3 totals 17 residues. In DNA form, the CDR3 reads TGTGCCAGCAGCGGAGCGGGACAGGTAACGGGCCCCTACGAGCAGTACTTC. Translating it yields CASSGAGQVTGPYEQYF.

The chain joins TRBV19 to TRBJ2-3; 7 bases line up with TRBD2. The germline CDR1 and CDR2 sequences are LNHDA and SQIVND (reference sequence). This CDR3 region has 13 residues. With 5 bases clipped from V and 7 bases from J, the junction kept 6 bases outside the gene matches. This CDR3 reads CASSGEGSNTQYF. DNA for the CDR3: TGTGCCAGTAGTGGGGAGGGGAGTAATACGCAGTATTTT. The whole variable domain, remainder taken from reference TRBV19 and TRBJ2-3, is DGGITQSPKYLFRKEGQNVTLSCEQNLNHDAMYWYRQDPGQGLRLIYYSQIVNDFQKGDIAEGYSVSREKKESFPLTVTSAQKNPTAFYLCASSGEGSNTQYFGPGTRLTVL.